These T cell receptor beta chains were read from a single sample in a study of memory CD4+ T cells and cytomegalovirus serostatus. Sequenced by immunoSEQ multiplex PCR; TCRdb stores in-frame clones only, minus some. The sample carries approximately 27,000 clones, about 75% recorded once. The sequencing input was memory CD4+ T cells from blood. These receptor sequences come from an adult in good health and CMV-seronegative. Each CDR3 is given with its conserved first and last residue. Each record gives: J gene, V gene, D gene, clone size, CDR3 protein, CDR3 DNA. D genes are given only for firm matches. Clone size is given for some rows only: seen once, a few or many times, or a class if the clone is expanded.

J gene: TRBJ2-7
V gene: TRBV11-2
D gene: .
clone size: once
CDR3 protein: CASSYAPYEQYF
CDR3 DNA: TGTGCCAGCAGCTACGCCCCTTATGAGCAGTACTTC

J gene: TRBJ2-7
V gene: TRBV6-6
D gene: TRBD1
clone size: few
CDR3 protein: CASSYSGTGGREQYF
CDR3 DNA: TGTGCCAGCAGTTACTCCGGGACAGGGGGCCGCGAGCAGTACTTC

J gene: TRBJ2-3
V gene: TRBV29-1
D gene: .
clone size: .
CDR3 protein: CSVTERATSITDTQYF
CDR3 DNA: TGCAGCGTTACAGAGAGGGCCACCTCCATCACAGATACGCAGTATTTT

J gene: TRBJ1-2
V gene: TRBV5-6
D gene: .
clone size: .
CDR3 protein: CASRGDGYTF
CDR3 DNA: TGTGCCAGCAGGGGCGATGGCTACACCTTC

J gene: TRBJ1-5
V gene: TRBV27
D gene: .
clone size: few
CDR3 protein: CASSLYPPQGSNQPQHF
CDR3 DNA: TGTGCCAGCAGTTTATATCCCCCACAGGGAAGCAATCAGCCCCAGCATTTT

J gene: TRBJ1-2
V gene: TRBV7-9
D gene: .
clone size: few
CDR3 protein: CASSRYRDYGYTF
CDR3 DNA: TGTGCCAGCAGCAGGTACCGAGACTATGGCTACACCTTC

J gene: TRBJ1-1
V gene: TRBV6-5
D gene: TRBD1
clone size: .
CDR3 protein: CASRPGQGTSEAFF
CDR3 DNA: TGTGCCAGCAGACCGGGACAGGGAACTTCTGAAGCTTTCTTT

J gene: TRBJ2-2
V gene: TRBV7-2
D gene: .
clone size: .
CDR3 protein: CAGLTGPNIGELFF
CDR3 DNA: TGTGCCGGGTTAACAGGGCCCAACATCGGGGAGCTGTTTTTT

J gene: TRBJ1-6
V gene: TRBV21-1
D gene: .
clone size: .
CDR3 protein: CASRSGNSPLHF
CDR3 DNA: TGTGCCAGCAGGAGTGGGAATTCACCCCTCCACTTT

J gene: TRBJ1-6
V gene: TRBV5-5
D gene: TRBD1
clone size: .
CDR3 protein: CASSSYNRGYDSPLHF
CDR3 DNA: TGTGCCAGCAGCTCTTATAACAGGGGGTACGATTCACCCCTCCACTTT

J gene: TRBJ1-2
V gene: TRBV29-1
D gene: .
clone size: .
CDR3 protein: CSVEDRGTYYGYTF
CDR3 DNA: TGCAGCGTTGAGGATAGGGGTACCTACTATGGCTACACCTTC

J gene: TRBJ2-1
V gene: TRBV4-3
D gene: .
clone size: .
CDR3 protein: CASSQAGSYNEQFF
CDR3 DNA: TGCGCCAGCAGCCAAGCGGGGTCCTACAATGAGCAGTTCTTC

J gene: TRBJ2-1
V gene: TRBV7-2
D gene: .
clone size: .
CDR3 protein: CASIRAGRATLYDEQFF
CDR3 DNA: TGTGCCAGCATAAGAGCAGGCAGGGCTACGCTTTACGATGAGCAGTTCTTC

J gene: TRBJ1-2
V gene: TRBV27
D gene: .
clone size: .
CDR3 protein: CASSAGVGYTF
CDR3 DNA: TGTGCCAGCTCCGCCGGGGTTGGCTACACCTTC

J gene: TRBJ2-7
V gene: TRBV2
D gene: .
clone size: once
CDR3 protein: CASSGVFGGIQSYEQYF
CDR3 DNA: TGTGCCAGCAGTGGAGTATTTGGAGGAATACAGTCCTACGAGCAGTACTTC

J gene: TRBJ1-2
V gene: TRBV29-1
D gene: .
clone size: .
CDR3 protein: CSVGLYSGGYTF
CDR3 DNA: TGCAGCGTGGGACTCTATTCGGGTGGCTACACCTTC

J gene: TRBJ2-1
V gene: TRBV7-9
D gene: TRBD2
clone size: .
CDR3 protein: CASHRGGWVEQFF
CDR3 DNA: TGTGCCAGCCACCGGGGAGGGTGGGTAGAGCAGTTCTTC

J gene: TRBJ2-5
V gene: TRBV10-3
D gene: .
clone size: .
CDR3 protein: CAISAKGAETQYF
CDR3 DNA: TGTGCCATCAGTGCTAAAGGGGCCGAGACCCAGTACTTC

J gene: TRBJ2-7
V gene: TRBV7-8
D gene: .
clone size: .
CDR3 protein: CASSPRVQGSSYEQYF
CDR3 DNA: TGTGCCAGCAGCCCTAGGGTCCAGGGGAGCTCCTACGAGCAGTACTTC

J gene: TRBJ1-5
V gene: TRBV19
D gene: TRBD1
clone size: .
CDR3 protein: CAISQGSGRPQHF
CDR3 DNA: TGTGCCATTTCACAGGGGTCCGGGCGGCCCCAGCATTTT

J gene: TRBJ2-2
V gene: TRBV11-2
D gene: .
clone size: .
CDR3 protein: CASSPNFLGELFF
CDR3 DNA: TGTGCCAGCAGCCCTAATTTTCTCGGGGAGCTGTTTTTT

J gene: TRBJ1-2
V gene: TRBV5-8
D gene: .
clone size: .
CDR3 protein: CATQINYGYTF
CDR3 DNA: TGTGCCACCCAAATTAATTATGGCTACACCTTC

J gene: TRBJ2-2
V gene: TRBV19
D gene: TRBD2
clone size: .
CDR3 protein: CASSILAGMNTGELFF
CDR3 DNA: TGTGCCAGTAGTATACTAGCGGGAATGAACACCGGGGAGCTGTTTTTT

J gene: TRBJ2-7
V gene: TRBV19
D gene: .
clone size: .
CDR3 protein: CASSISGWYEQYF
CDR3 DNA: TGTGCCAGTAGTATTTCGGGTTGGTACGAGCAGTACTTC

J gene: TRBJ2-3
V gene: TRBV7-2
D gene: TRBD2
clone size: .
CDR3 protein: CASSLASSLSGRSATQYF
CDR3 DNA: TGTGCCAGCAGCTTAGCGTCGTCCCTTAGCGGGAGATCGGCAACGCAGTATTTT

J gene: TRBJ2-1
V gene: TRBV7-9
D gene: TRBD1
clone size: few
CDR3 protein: CASSLSGTVNEQFF
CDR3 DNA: TGTGCCAGCAGCTTATCGGGGACAGTCAATGAGCAGTTCTTC

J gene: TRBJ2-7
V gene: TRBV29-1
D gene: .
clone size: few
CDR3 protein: CSVEGGEDEQYF
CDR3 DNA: TGCAGCGTTGAAGGTGGAGAAGACGAGCAGTACTTC

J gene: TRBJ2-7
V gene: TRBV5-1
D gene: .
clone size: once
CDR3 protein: CASSLTRQTAEQYF
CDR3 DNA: TGCGCCAGCAGCTTGACACGCCAAACGGCCGAGCAGTACTTC

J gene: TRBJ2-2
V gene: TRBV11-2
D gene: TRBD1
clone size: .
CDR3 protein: CASSRILGTVLTGELFF
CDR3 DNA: TGTGCCAGCAGCCGAATCCTGGGGACAGTTTTGACTGGGGAGCTGTTTTTT

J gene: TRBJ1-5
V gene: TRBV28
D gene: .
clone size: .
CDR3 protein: CASSSQSSGFPHF
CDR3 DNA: TGTGCCAGCAGTTCCCAAAGCTCGGGGTTTCCGCATTTT

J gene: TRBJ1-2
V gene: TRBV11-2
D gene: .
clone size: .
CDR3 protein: CASSRKQGIDNYGYTF
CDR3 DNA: TGTGCCAGCAGCCGAAAACAGGGCATAGATAACTATGGCTACACCTTC

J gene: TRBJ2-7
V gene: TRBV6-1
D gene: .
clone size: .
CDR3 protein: CASSRTESSYEQYF
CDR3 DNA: TGTGCCAGCAGCCGCACAGAGAGCTCCTACGAGCAGTACTTC

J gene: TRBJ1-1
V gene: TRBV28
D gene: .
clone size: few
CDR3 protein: CASTWDRGRAFF
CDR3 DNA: TGTGCCAGCACCTGGGACCGTGGGAGGGCTTTCTTT

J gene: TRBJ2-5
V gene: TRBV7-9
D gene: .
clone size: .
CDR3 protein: CASSSYPRETQYF
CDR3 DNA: TGTGCCAGCAGCTCATACCCTCGTGAGACCCAGTACTTC

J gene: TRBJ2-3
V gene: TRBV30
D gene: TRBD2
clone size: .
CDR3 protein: CAWTPFGTSGTDTQYF
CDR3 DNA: TGTGCCTGGACCCCCTTTGGGACTAGCGGCACAGATACGCAGTATTTT

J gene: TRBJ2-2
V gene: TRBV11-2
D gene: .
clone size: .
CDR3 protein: CASSLSDNTGELFF
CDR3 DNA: TGTGCCAGCAGCCTGAGCGACAACACCGGGGAGCTGTTTTTT

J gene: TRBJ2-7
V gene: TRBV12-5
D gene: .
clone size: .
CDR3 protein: CASGLAPNSYEQYF
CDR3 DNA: TGTGCTAGTGGTTTGGCACCCAATTCCTACGAGCAGTACTTC

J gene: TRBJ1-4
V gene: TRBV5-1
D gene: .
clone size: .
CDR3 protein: CASSRSPQGPPGEKLFF
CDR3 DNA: TGCGCCAGCAGCCGGAGTCCTCAGGGGCCTCCTGGGGAAAAACTGTTTTTT